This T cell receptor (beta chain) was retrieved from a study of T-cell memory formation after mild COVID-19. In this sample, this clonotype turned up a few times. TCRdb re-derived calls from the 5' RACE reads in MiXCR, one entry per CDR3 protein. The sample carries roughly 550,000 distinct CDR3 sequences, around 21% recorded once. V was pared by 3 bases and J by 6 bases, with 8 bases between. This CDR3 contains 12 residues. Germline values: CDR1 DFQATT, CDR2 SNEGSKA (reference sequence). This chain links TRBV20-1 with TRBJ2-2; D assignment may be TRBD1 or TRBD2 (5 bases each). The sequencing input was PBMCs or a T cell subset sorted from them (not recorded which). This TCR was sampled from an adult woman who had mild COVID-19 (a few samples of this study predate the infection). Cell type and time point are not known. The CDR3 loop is CSASLGAGELFF. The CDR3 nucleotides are TGCAGTGCTAGTTTGGGGGCCGGGGAGCTGTTTTTT.